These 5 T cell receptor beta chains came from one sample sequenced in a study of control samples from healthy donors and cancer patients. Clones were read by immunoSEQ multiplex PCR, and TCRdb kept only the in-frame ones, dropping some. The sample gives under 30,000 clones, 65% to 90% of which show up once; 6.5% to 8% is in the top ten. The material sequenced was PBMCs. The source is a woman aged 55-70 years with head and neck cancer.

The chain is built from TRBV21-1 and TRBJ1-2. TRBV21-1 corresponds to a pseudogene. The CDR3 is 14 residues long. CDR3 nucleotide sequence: TGTGCCAGCAGCAAACACCCCCGGGGCTATGGCTACACCTTC. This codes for CASSKHPRGYGYTF.

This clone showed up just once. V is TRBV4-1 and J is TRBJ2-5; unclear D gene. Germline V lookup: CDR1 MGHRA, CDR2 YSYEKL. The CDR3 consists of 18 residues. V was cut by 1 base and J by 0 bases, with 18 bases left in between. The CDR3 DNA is TGCGCCAGCAGCCAAGTTCGGGCACTCCCCCCGTACCAAGAGACCCAGTACTTC. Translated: CASSQVRALPPYQETQYF.

This chain's CDR3 is CASSRSPDQPQHF. CDR3 nucleotides: TGTGCCAGCTCGAGAAGCCCGGATCAGCCCCAGCATTTT. V gene TRBV6-5 combines with J gene TRBJ1-5; no definite D call. The germline V gene has CDR1 MNHEY and CDR2 SVGAGI. The CDR3 length is 13 residues. Trimming took off 8 bases at V and 5 bases at J, with 13 bases between the two ends.

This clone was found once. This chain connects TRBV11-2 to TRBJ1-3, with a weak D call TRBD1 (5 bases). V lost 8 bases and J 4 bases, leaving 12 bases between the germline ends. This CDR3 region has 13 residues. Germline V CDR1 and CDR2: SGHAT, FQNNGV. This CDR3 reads CASDSGTGNTIYF. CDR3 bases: TGTGCCAGCGATTCCGGGACGGGAAACACCATATATTTT.

The DNA of the CDR3 is TGTGCCAGCAGCCAAAGGACAGGGGGGGATGAGCAGTTCTTC. Its translation is CASSQRTGGDEQFF. The rearrangement links TRBV3-1 (or the pseudogene TRBV3-2) to TRBJ2-1; 10 bases are shared with TRBD1. V lost 2 bases to trimming and J lost 8 bases; unmatched junction nucleotides: 3. CDR3 length: 14 amino acids. Looked up from germline, CDR1 is LGHDT and CDR2 is YNNKEL (reference sequence).